The entry below describes one T cell receptor beta chain. Its antigen specificity is not known. No qualities accompany the bases; no much larger clone lies one base away. These data originate in a study of T cell changes during pregnancy in multiple sclerosis (dated by TCRdb to the late 2010s). With respect to the entire study: The study examined how the T cell repertoire changed over the course of pregnancy in women with multiple sclerosis.

The library came from the immunoSEQ multiplex PCR assay. Drawn from immuneACCESS, this table holds only the in-frame rearrangements with V and J called that TCRdb kept. Clones are partly lost; checked studies trace under half to an unresolved V gene and leave the rest unexplained. In all, the sample holds tens of thousands of clones, and 91% of those were seen once. The ten largest clones represent under 0.9% of the sample. Taken from cysteine to phenylalanine, the CDR3 has 19 residues. The entry retains the CDR3 DNA only, 57 bases that are in frame from base 1. CDR1 and CDR2 are drawn from the germline V gene (reference sequence): MNHEY, SMNVEV. V drops 3 bases and J drops 2 bases, leaving 20 bases in between.

The sample was peripheral blood, taken in the third trimester of pregnancy. The TCR originated in a female donor in good health, enrolled as a control in a pregnancy study. The sequence is built from TRBV27 and TRBJ2-6; the D region possibly corresponds to TRBD2 (5 bases align). The DNA sequence is TGTGCCAGCAGTTTTCGAGGACTCAGAGGAATTGCTGGGGCCAACGTCCTGACTTTC. It codes for CASSFRGLRGIAGANVLTF.